These 15 T cell receptor beta chains were sequenced from one sample in a study of shared clonotypes between healthy human individuals. The method was immunoSEQ multiplex PCR; TCRdb's version includes in-frame clones alone and lacks a portion of them. The sample records some 2,000,000 clones, roughly 94% being singletons. The source material was naive CD4+ T cells sorted from blood. This sample's subset: CD45RA+ positively selected. The receptors were gathered from a man aged 18 to 29 in good health.

The chain couples TRBV5-4 to TRBJ2-1; D remains unclear. The CDR3 length is 14 residues. Per germline, CDR1 SGHNT and CDR2 YYREEE (reference sequence). Trimming cost V 0 bases and J 1 base, with 5 bases left between them. The CDR3 nucleotides are TGTGCCAGCAGCTTGGAGGATTCCTACAATGAGCAGTTCTTC. This sequence encodes CASSLEDSYNEQFF.

This chain links TRBV4-1 with TRBJ1-4; maybe TRBD1 (6 bases). CDR3 length: 15 amino acids. Trimming cost V 5 bases and J 3 bases, with 13 bases left between them. The V gene's germline CDR1 is MGHRA and CDR2 YSYEKL. The CDR3 nucleotides read TGCGCCAGCAGCGCCTACAGGGCGGCTAATGAAAAACTGTTTTTT. It yields the protein CASSAYRAANEKLFF.

The genes are TRBV11-2 and TRBJ1-2; a weak D match, TRBD1 (5 bases). The length of the CDR3 is 14 residues. From germline, CDR1 is SGHAT and CDR2 FQNNGV. Trimming removed 5 bases at V and 0 bases at J, with 10 bases between. The CDR3 protein is CASSPGLANYGYTF. In nucleotides, the CDR3 is TGTGCCAGCAGCCCGGGGCTGGCTAACTATGGCTACACCTTC.

This sequence joins TRBV7-2 and TRBJ1-1, with TRBD1 as a possible D gene (6 bases). Germline assignment: CDR1 SGHTA and CDR2 FQGNSA. The CDR3 contains 15 residues. Trimming stripped 1 base from V and 3 bases from J, with 12 bases between. The CDR3 sequence is CASSLVGASDTEAFF. The CDR3 DNA reads TGTGCCAGCAGCTTAGTGGGGGCATCTGACACTGAAGCTTTCTTT.

V is TRBV29-1 and J is TRBJ1-1, with D possibly matching TRBD1 (5 bases). Germline V CDR1 and CDR2: SQVTM, ANQGSEA. CDR3 length equals 12 residues. V was shortened by 7 bases and J by 3 bases, with 12 bases between the two germline ends. The CDR3, as DNA: TGCAGCGGCAGGGTTGCCGACACTGAAGCTTTCTTT. Translated, it gives CSGRVADTEAFF. The variable domain in full, completed from reference TRBV29-1 and TRBJ1-1, reads SAVISQKPSRDICQRGTSLTIQCQVDSQVTMMFWYRQQPGQSLTLIATANQGSEATYESGFVIDKFPISRPNLTFSTLTVSNMSPEDSSIYLCSGRVADTEAFFGQGTRLTVV.

This sequence joins TRBV5-1 and TRBJ2-1; TRBD2 matches at 12 bases. The CDR3 extends over 17 amino acids. Germline CDR1 and CDR2: SGHRS and YFSETQ. The trim removed 0 bases at V and 9 bases at J, leaving 10 bases unmatched. The CDR3 DNA follows: TGCGCCAGCAGCTTGGGGGAGACTAGCGGGAGTAACGTTGAGCAGTTCTTC. Translated, it gives CASSLGETSGSNVEQFF.

To note about this clone: This specimen includes other DNA sequences encoding the same CDR3. CDR3 sequence reads: CASSHPSTDTQYF. As DNA, the CDR3 is TGTGCCAGCAGCCATCCAAGTACAGATACGCAGTATTTT. This sequence joins TRBV6-6 and TRBJ2-3; D ambiguous. There are 13 residues in the CDR3. Trimming removed 6 bases at V and 3 bases at J, with 10 bases between. Per germline, CDR1 MNHNY and CDR2 SVGAGI (reference sequence).

The chain recombines TRBV4-3 with TRBJ2-2; D call uncertain. V was cut by 0 bases and J by 6 bases, with 14 bases left in between. Germline CDR1 LGHNA, CDR2 YSLEER. The CDR3 runs to 16 residues. The CDR3: CASSQDRGRFSGELFF. In nucleotides, the CDR3 is TGCGCCAGCAGCCAAGATCGCGGTAGATTCTCCGGGGAGCTGTTTTTT.

The chain employs TRBV5-4 and TRBJ1-6; D is possibly TRBD1 (5 bases). The length of the CDR3 is 16 residues. V lost 1 base to trimming and J lost 8 bases, with 16 bases between them. From germline, CDR1 is SGHNT and CDR2 YYREEE (reference sequence). The CDR3 sequence: CASSLIRKDTDSPLHF. In DNA form, the CDR3 reads TGTGCCAGCAGCTTGATCAGAAAGGACACGGATTCACCCCTCCACTTT.

The V gene is TRBV5-4, the J gene TRBJ1-6; D gene uncertain. The V gene lost 4 bases and the J gene lost 8 bases, with 13 bases spanning the gap. The CDR3 covers 14 residues. Germline V gene lookup returns CDR1 SGHNT and CDR2 YYREEE (reference sequence). The CDR3 nucleotides are TGTGCCAGCAGCAGGGATGTTCTGGATTCACCCCTCCACTTT. Protein product: CASSRDVLDSPLHF.

The V gene is TRBV2, the J gene TRBJ1-1, with a tentative D call TRBD1 (6 bases). The V gene lost 9 bases and the J gene lost 1 base, with 12 bases spanning the gap. CDR1 and CDR2 (germline): SNHLY, FYNNEI. The CDR3 consists of 13 residues. This CDR3 is CASFARGNTEAFF. In DNA form, the CDR3 reads TGTGCCAGTTTTGCCAGGGGGAACACTGAAGCTTTCTTT.

The chain couples TRBV6-5 to TRBJ2-7; TRBD2 is a possible D gene (5 bases). The CDR3 is 14 amino acids. Germline-derived CDR1 and CDR2 are MNHEY and SVGAGI. With 6 bases removed from V and 2 bases from J, the gap between germline ends came to 14 bases. The CDR3 protein is CASSPYVGTYEQYF. The DNA for the CDR3 is TGTGCCAGCAGCCCTTATGTCGGGACCTACGAGCAGTACTTC.

The rearrangement links TRBV30 to TRBJ1-1; 8 bases align to TRBD1. CDR3 size: 14 residues. V lost 5 bases and J lost 0; bases outside the gene matches: 5. The germline CDR1 and CDR2 sequences are GTSNPN and SVGIG (reference sequence). In DNA, the CDR3 is TGTGCCTGGGAGAGGGACAGGTTGAACACTGAAGCTTTCTTT. The encoded protein is CAWERDRLNTEAFF.

The chain has TRBV7-2 and TRBJ1-2; 8 nucleotides line up with TRBD1. Germline trimming cut 2 bases from V and 3 bases from J; bases unmatched to any gene: 8. Germline lookup yields CDR1 SGHTA and CDR2 FQGNSA. The CDR3 has 16 residues. The CDR3 region is CASSLPSGQGDYGYTF. CDR3 DNA sequence: TGTGCCAGCAGCTTACCGTCCGGACAGGGTGACTATGGCTACACCTTC.

V and J are TRBV30 and TRBJ2-5, with D perhaps matching TRBD1 (6 bases). The CDR3 runs 15 residues. The V and J ends lost 3 bases and 2 bases respectively, with 16 bases between them. Germline CDR1 is GTSNPN and CDR2 is SVGIG (reference sequence). The chain's CDR3 is CAWRVPDRMQETQYF. The CDR3 region has the DNA TGTGCCTGGAGAGTTCCGGACAGAATGCAAGAGACCCAGTACTTC.